The entry below describes one T cell receptor beta chain. What it binds is not known. A read error may be the cause here, since a much bigger clone is one base away. These data originate in a study of T cells in Graves' hyperthyroidism and ophthalmopathy. Per germline, CDR1 SGHAT and CDR2 FQNNGV. CDR3 length: 18 residues. The V and J ends lost 2 bases and 1 base respectively, with 21 bases between them. From RNA transcripts, TCR beta CDR3 regions were amplified. The primer set for the first-round RT-PCR of the TCR CDR3 was HTBI. TCRdb re-derived calls from the multiplex PCR reads in MiXCR, one entry per CDR3 protein. The sample includes 400,000 or so distinct CDR3 sequences, 13% to 15% seen only once; the top ten take 15% to 20%. Study-wide results and caveats: In simple terms, a model built on 13 V-J features told ophthalmopathy apart from stable hyperthyroidism. Blood also carried most thyroid clonotypes expanded above 0.001. Ophthalmopathy prediction by the model preceded onset by a median about 6 months.

This chain connects TRBV11-2 to TRBJ2-7; perhaps TRBD1 as D (6 bases). The sample taken for sequencing was blood. This sequence originates from a young woman with Graves' ophthalmopathy. CDR3: CASSLSPGQRAHSYEQYF. In nucleotides, the CDR3 is TGTGCCAGCAGCTTATCACCGGGACAAAGGGCCCATTCCTACGAGCAGTACTTC.